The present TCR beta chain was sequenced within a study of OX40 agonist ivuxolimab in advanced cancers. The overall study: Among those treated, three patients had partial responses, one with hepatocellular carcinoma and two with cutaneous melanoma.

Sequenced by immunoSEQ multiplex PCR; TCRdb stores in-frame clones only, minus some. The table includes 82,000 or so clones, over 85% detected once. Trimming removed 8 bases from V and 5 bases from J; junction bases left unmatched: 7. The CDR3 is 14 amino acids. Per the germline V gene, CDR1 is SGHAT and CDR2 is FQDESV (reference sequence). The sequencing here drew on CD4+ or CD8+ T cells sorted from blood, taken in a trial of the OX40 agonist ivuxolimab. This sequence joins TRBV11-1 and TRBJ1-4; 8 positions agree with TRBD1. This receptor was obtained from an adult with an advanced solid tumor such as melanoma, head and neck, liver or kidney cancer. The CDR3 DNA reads TGTGCCAGCCCCTACAGGGGGACCAATGAAAAACTGTTTTTT. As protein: CASPYRGTNEKLFF.